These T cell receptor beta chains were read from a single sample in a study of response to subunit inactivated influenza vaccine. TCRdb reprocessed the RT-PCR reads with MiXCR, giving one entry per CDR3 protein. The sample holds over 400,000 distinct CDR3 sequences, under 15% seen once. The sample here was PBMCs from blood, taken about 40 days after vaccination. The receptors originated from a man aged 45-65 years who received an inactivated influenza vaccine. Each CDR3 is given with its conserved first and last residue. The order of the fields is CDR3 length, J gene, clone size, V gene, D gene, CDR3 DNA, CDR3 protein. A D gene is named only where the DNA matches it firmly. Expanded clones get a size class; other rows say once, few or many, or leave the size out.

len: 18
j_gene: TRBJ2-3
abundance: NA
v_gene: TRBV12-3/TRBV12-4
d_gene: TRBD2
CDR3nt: TGTGCCAGCAGTTTATCTAGCGGGAGGGCCAGGGGCACAGATACGCAGTATTTT
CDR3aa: CASSLSSGRARGTDTQYF

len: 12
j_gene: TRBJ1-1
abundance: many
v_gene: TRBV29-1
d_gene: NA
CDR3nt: TGCAGCGTTGGGGGGGGGAACACTGAAGCTTTCTTT
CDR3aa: CSVGGGNTEAFF

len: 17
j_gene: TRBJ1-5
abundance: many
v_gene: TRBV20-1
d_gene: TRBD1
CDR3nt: TGCAGTGCTGAAGGGACAGTCGCCGCGCTTGGCAATCAGCCCCAGCATTTT
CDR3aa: CSAEGTVAALGNQPQHF

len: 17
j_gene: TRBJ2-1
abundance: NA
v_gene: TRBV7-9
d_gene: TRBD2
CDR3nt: TGTGCCAGCAGCCCCCCGGGGGGAGCGGGGATCTACAATGAGCAGTTCTTC
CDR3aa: CASSPPGGAGIYNEQFF

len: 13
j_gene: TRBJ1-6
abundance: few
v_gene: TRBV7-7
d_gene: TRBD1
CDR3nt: TGTGCTAGCGGGACAGGAAAAAATTCACCCCTCCACTTT
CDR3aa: CASGTGKNSPLHF

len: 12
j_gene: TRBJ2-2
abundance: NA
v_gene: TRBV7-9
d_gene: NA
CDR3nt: TGTGCCGGGGGGCTAGACACCGGGGAGCTGTTTTTT
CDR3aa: CAGGLDTGELFF

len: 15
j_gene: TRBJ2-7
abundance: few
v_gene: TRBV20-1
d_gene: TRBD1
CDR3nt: TGCAGTGCTAGAGACGACGACAGGGCCTTGGTCGAGCAGTACTTC
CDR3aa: CSARDDDRALVEQYF

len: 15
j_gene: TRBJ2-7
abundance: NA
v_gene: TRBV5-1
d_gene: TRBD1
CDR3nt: TGCGCCAGCAGCACTGGAGCCAGGGGGCTGGGTGAGCAGTACTTC
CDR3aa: CASSTGARGLGEQYF

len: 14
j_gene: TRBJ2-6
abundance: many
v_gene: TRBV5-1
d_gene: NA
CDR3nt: TGCGCCAGCAGCTTGGTTCAAGGAGTACCCGTCCTGACTTTC
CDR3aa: CASSLVQGVPVLTF

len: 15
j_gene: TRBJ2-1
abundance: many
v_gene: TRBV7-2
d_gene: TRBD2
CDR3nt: TGTGCCAGCTGCGTGACCAGCGGGGGTTACAATGAGCAGTTCTTC
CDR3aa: CASCVTSGGYNEQFF

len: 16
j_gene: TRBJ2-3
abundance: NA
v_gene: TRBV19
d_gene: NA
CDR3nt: TGTGCCAGTAGTACCTATGACAGGTCCCCCGGAGATACGCAGTATTTT
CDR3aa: CASSTYDRSPGDTQYF

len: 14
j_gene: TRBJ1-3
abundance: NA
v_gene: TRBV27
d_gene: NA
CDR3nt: TGTGCCAGCAGCCTCACAGGGTACGGAAACACCATATATTTT
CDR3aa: CASSLTGYGNTIYF

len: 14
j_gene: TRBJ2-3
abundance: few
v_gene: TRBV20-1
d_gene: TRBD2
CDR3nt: TGCAGTGCCCTGTCTCCTAGCGGGGGGGCACAGCAGTATTTT
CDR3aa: CSALSPSGGAQQYF

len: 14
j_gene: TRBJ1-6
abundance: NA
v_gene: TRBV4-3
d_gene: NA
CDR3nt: TGCGCCAGCAGCTCCCGATCCTATAATTCACCCCTCCACTTT
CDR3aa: CASSSRSYNSPLHF

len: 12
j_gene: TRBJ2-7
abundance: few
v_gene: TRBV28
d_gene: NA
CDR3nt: TGTGCCAGCAGTCCGCAGGGCCACGAGCAGTACTTC
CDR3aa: CASSPQGHEQYF

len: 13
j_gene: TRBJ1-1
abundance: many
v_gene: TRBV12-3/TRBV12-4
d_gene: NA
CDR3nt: TGTGCCAGCAGTGCCGGGACACCAACTGAATCTTTCTTT
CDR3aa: CASSAGTPTESFF

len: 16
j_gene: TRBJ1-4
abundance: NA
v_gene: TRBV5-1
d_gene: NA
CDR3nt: TGCGCCAGCAGCCGGGGACCTGGGAGCACTAATGAAAAACTGTTTTTT
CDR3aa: CASSRGPGSTNEKLFF

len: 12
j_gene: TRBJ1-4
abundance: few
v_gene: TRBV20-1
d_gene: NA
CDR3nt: TGCAGTGCTAGAGTCGGGGGCGAAAAACTGTTTTTT
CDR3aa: CSARVGGEKLFF

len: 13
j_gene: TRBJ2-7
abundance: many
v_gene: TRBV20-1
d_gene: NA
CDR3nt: TGCAGTGCTCGACCTAGCAAGACCTACGAGCAGTACTTC
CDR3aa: CSARPSKTYEQYF

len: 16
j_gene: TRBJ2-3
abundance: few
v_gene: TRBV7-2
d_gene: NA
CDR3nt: TGTGCCAGCAGCTTAGTAGCTTCGTTCGGCACAGATACGCAGTATTTT
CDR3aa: CASSLVASFGTDTQYF

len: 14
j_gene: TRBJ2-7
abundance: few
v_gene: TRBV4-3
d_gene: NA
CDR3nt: TGCGCCAGCAGCCAAGATAGGAGGGTATACGAGCAGTACTTC
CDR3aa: CASSQDRRVYEQYF

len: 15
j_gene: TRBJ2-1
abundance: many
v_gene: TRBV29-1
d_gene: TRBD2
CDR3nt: TGCAGCGTTGAAGGGTGGACTAGCACAGACAATGAGCAGTTCTTC
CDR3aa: CSVEGWTSTDNEQFF

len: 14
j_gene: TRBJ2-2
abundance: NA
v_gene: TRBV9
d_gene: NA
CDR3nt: TGTGCCAGCAGCGTAGCCGCCAACACCGGGGAGCTGTTTTTT
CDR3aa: CASSVAANTGELFF

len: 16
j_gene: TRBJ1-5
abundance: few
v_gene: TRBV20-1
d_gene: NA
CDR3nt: TGCAGTGCTAGAGCGTGGAGGGGCAGCGGGAATCAGCCCCAGCATTTT
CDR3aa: CSARAWRGSGNQPQHF

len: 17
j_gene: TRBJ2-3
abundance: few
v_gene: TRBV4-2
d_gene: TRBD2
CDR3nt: TGTGCCAGCAGCCAAGATATAGTAGCGGGGAGCACAGATACGCAGTATTTT
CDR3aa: CASSQDIVAGSTDTQYF

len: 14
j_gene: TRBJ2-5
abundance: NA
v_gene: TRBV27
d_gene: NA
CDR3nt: TGTGCCAGCAGGGGTGCTAGCTCCCAAGAGACCCAGTACTTC
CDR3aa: CASRGASSQETQYF

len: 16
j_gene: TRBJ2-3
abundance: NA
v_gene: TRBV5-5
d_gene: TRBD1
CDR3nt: TGTGCCAGCAGCTTTTTCCATCGGACAGGGCCAGATACGCAGTATTTT
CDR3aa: CASSFFHRTGPDTQYF

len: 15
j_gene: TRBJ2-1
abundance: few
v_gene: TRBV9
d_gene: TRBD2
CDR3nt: TGTGCCAGCAGCGCATTAGCGGGATCCTACAATGAGCAGTTCTTC
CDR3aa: CASSALAGSYNEQFF

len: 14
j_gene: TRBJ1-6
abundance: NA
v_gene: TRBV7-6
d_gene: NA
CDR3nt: TGTGCCAGCAGCTCCACAGGGCCCAATTCACCCCTCCACTTT
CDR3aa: CASSSTGPNSPLHF